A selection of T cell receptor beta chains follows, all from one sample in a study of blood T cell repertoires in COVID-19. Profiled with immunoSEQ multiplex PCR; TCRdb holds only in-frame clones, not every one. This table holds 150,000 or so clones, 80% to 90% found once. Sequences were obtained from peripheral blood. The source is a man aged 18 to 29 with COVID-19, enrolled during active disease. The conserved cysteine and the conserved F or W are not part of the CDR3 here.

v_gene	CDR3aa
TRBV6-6	ASSTRVGDGYT
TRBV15	ATSRGVGQGDATHGYT
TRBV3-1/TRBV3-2	ASSPQTVRETQY
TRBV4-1	ASSQGLAGQETQY
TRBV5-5	ASSVRDLSTDTQY
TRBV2	ASPDGQGAYGYT
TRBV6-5	ASSISGYEQY
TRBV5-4	ASSLGRDLEAF
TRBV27	ASSLSRLGPYEQY
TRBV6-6	ASSYFPGTGHNEQF